This TCR beta chain was documented in a study of blood T cell repertoires in COVID-19. Overall study: The United States, Italy and Spain provided the acute and convalescent COVID-19 samples. Nucleic acid was either cDNA or gDNA, and it came from T cells, B-cell-depleted T cells, or PBMCs.

In the source study's methods: Nucleated cell number was recorded as an estimate derived from reference gene primer amplification. Sequencing used immunoSEQ multiplex PCR; TCRdb keeps in-frame clones, though not all of them. V and J calls and clone size are those listed in that table; D and trimming were worked out from the DNA. The sample gives over 30,000 clones, over 70% of which show up once; 25% to 30% is in the top ten. The length of the CDR3 is 14 residues. Deletions cut 3 bases from V and 7 bases from J, with 13 bases between. The germline V gene has CDR1 SGHTA and CDR2 FQGTGA. The TCR comes from a man at least 80 years old with active or convalescent COVID-19. The V gene is TRBV7-3, the J gene TRBJ1-5; TRBD1 might be the D (6 bases). Sequenced sample: peripheral blood. The CDR3 region has the DNA TGTGCCAGCAGCTTGACAGGACCGGGGCAGCCCCAGCATTTT. Encoded protein: CASSLTGPGQPQHF.